Below are 8 T cell receptor beta chains sequenced from a single sample in a study of molecular identifiers for immune sequencing clone quantification. TCRdb reanalysed the PCR reads using MiXCR and keeps one entry per CDR3 protein. In the table there are hundreds of thousands of distinct CDR3 sequences, 24% of which are singletons. The material sequenced was naive CD8+ T cells from blood, with Jurkat cell RNA spiked in. Described subset: FACS-sorted CD8+CD4-CCR7+CD45RA+ naive T cells. The origin of the receptors is a human donor in good health. Some libraries in this study had Jurkat cell RNA spiked in.

V and J are TRBV4-3 and TRBJ1-4; D remains ambiguous. The CDR3 is made up of 17 amino acids. From germline, CDR1 is LGHNA and CDR2 YSLEER. V was cut by 1 base and J by 3 bases, with 15 bases left in between. This chain's CDR3 is CASSQGRQLVSNEKLFF. The CDR3 DNA reads as TGCGCCAGCAGCCAAGGTCGTCAGTTGGTATCTAATGAAAAACTGTTTTTT.

This clonotype was observed a handful of times. The chain has TRBV7-9 and TRBJ1-2; 7 positions agree with TRBD1. Looked up from germline, CDR1 is SEHNR and CDR2 is FQNEAQ (reference sequence). CDR3 size: 13 residues. With V trimmed by 6 bases and J by 10 bases, 11 bases remained unmatched. CDR3 nucleotide sequence: TGTGCCAGCAGGGACGGGACAGACGAAAACTACACCTTC. Encoded protein: CASRDGTDENYTF.

Worth noting for this clonotype: A much larger clone is a single base away; this may be a read error. This rearrangement joins TRBV19 to TRBJ2-2; TRBD1 agrees at 7 bases. Germline CDR1 LNHDA, CDR2 SQIVND (reference sequence). The CDR3 covers 15 residues. The CDR3 region has the DNA TGTTCCAGTAGTATTTCCAACAGGGGAACCGGGGAGCTGTTTTTT. As protein: CSSSISNRGTGELFF. Full variable domain (rest looked up from reference TRBV19 and TRBJ2-2): DGGITQSPKYLFRKEGQNVTLSCEQNLNHDAMYWYRQDPGQGLRLIYYSQIVNDFQKGDIAEGYSVSREKKESFPLTVTSAQKNPTAFYLCSSSISNRGTGELFFGEGSRLTVL.

This clonotype was counted at least ten times. The chain links TRBV29-1 to TRBJ2-5; 11 bases are a match to TRBD2. The J segment lost 4 bases and the V segment lost 5 bases, leaving 6 bases of the junction unmatched. Per the germline V gene, CDR1 is SQVTM and CDR2 is ANQGSEA. This CDR3 spans 14 amino acids. The CDR3 spells CSVHSGRAGETQYF. The CDR3 DNA is TGCAGCGTTCATAGCGGGAGGGCTGGAGAGACCCAGTACTTC.

This clonotype was observed many times. V gene TRBV7-9 combines with J gene TRBJ2-3; D is uncertain. Trimming removed 0 bases from V and 6 bases from J, with 10 bases in between. The CDR3 is 14 amino acids. Germline V CDR1 and CDR2: SEHNR, FQNEAQ (reference sequence). The CDR3: CASSLALGEDTQYF. DNA for the CDR3: TGTGCCAGCAGCTTAGCGCTGGGCGAGGATACGCAGTATTTT.

The V and J genes are TRBV10-2 and TRBJ2-7; D uncertain. CDR1 is WSHSY and CDR2 is SAAADI in the germline V gene. V dropped 0 bases and J dropped 7 bases, with 16 bases sitting between them. The CDR3 runs 15 residues. CDR3: CASSESFPEGREQYF. The CDR3 region has the DNA TGCGCCAGCAGTGAGTCGTTCCCCGAAGGAAGGGAGCAGTACTTC.

The rearrangement links TRBV13 to TRBJ1-2, with a weak D call TRBD1 (5 bases). This CDR3 has 14 amino acids. Germline V gene lookup returns CDR1 PRHDT and CDR2 FYEKMQ (reference sequence). Trimming shortened V by 1 base and J by 7 bases, and 13 bases separated the two germline ends. The CDR3 reads CASSLDGGSRGYTF. CDR3 in DNA: TGTGCCAGCAGCTTAGATGGGGGGAGTCGTGGCTACACCTTC. Full variable domain (missing parts from reference TRBV13 and TRBJ1-2): AAGVIQSPRHLIKEKRETATLKCYPIPRHDTVYWYQQGPGQDPQFLISFYEKMQSDKGSIPDRFSAQQFSDYHSELNMSSLELGDSALYFCASSLDGGSRGYTFGSGTRLTVV.

The rearrangement joins TRBV19 to TRBJ1-4, with D hard to call. The CDR3 runs to 16 residues. Germline assignment: CDR1 LNHDA and CDR2 SQIVND (reference sequence). The ends were cut back, 5 bases at V and 0 bases at J, with 13 bases in the middle. CDR3 in DNA: TGTGCCAGTAGTGTGACGAGACCTCCAACTAATGAAAAACTGTTTTTT. Translation: CASSVTRPPTNEKLFF.